The entry that follows covers one T cell receptor (beta chain) sequence. Its antigen is currently unknown. The protocol was immunoSEQ multiplex PCR, while the TCRdb copy is restricted to in-frame clones and leaves out a portion. The sample contains approximately 86,000 clones, approximately 85% of which appear only once. This specimen comes from a study of identifying expanded T cells in peripheral blood. With 1 base clipped from V and 2 bases from J, the junction kept 5 bases outside the gene matches. This CDR3 is built from 15 residues. Germline V gene data show CDR1 as LNHNV and CDR2 as YYDKDF (reference sequence). Study-wide points: Over about two and four weeks, about 16 and 20 clones changed, versus 1.2 between replicates. Clone count variance between roughly 2-week samples rose with total template count.

V is TRBV15 and J is TRBJ2-7, with TRBD1 identical over 7 bases. Sequenced sample: blood. The TCR originated in a person aged 18-70 years in good health. The CDR3, as DNA: TGTGCCACCAGCAGAGGACGAGGGGGCACCTACGAGCAGTACTTC. Translating gives CATSRGRGGTYEQYF.